The 4 T cell receptor beta chains below were found in one sample sequenced in a study of radiation and T cells in renal cell carcinoma (dated by TCRdb to the early 2020s). The library was prepared using the immunoSEQ multiplex PCR assay. TCRdb obtained this table from immuneACCESS and retained in-frame rearrangements with V and J assigned. These tables miss some clones; where compared with another copy, unresolved V genes account for less than half of the shortfall, and the remainder is unexplained. The sample includes some 10,000 clones, with over 60% observed a single time. The ten largest clones capture approximately 15% of the sample. Explained via the paper, the time point label denotes: tumor resected at nephrectomy. According to the study, the label for this sample's treatment or condition signals: treatment-naive control, cytoreductive nephrectomy. The source was tumor tissue, collected from a patient whose treatment was nephrectomy without radiotherapy. These receptors originate from a man aged 55-75 years with renal cell carcinoma.

This chain uses TRBV6-1 with TRBJ1-4, with a possible D match to TRBD1 (6 bases). Trimming stripped 2 bases from V and 2 bases from J, with 18 bases between. Per germline, CDR1 MNHNS and CDR2 SASEGT. This CDR3 is built from 18 residues. The CDR3 coding sequence is TGTGCCAGCAGTGAAAGGATTCAGGGGAGCGCGACTAATGAAAAACTGTTTTTT. This codes for CASSERIQGSATNEKLFF.

This chain links TRBV2 with TRBJ2-7; D gene uncertain. In germline, CDR1 is SNHLY, CDR2 FYNNEI. Trimming stripped 3 bases from V and 2 bases from J, with 14 bases between. The CDR3 extends over 15 amino acids. CDR3 nucleotides: TGTGCCAGCAGTGATTCAACATACGCGCCCTACGAGCAGTACTTC. Residues: CASSDSTYAPYEQYF.

The J gene is TRBJ1-3, the V gene TRBV4-3; D remains ambiguous. V was shortened by 1 base and J by 4 bases, with 14 bases between the two germline ends. The length of the CDR3 is 16 residues. CDR1 is LGHNA, CDR2 YSLEER, per germline. The CDR3 sequence: CASSQAPSSRGNTIYF. In DNA, the CDR3 is TGCGCCAGCAGCCAAGCCCCCAGCAGTAGGGGAAACACCATATATTTT.

This clone was found a few times. The V and J genes are TRBV25-1 and TRBJ1-2; maybe TRBD1 (5 bases). Trimming pared 4 bases from V and 4 bases from J, leaving 10 bases between. Germline assignment: CDR1 MGHDK and CDR2 SYGVNS. This CDR3 is 13 amino acids long. The CDR3 here is CASSGAGLYGYTF. The CDR3 DNA is TGTGCCAGCAGTGGCGCAGGGCTCTATGGCTACACCTTC.